Following are 27 T cell receptor beta chains from one sample sequenced in a study of OX40 agonist ivuxolimab in advanced cancers. Sequenced by immunoSEQ multiplex PCR; TCRdb stores in-frame clones only, minus some. The sample gives fewer than 80,000 clones, over 80% of which show up once; 5.9% is in the top ten. Here the sequenced sample was CD4+ or CD8+ T cells sorted from blood, taken in a trial of the OX40 agonist ivuxolimab. These receptors all come from an adult with an advanced solid tumor such as melanoma, head and neck, liver or kidney cancer.

The genes are TRBV7-3 and TRBJ2-5, with 7 nucleotides matching TRBD1. Germline V gene lookup returns CDR1 SGHTA and CDR2 FQGTGA. The CDR3 has 15 amino acids. With 5 bases clipped from V and 1 base from J, the junction kept 7 bases outside the gene matches. The CDR3 protein is CASSPLGTVQETQYF. The CDR3 nucleotides read TGTGCCAGCAGCCCCCTCGGGACAGTCCAAGAGACCCAGTACTTC.

This chain joins TRBV5-1 and TRBJ1-4; 7 bases align to TRBD1. After removal of 6 bases from V and 3 bases from J, the junction contained 5 bases not matched to a gene. CDR3 length equals 14 residues. Germline loops: CDR1 SGHRS, CDR2 YFSETQ. This CDR3 reads CASNEGQANEKLFF. The CDR3 DNA reads as TGCGCCAGCAACGAAGGACAGGCTAATGAAAAACTGTTTTTT.

The chain couples TRBV10-3 to TRBJ2-7; no clear D. The V gene's germline CDR1 is ENHRY and CDR2 SYGVKD. This CDR3 contains 15 residues. V was cut by 0 bases and J by 7 bases, with 16 bases left in between. The CDR3: CAISESVLLIGEQYV. In nucleotides, the CDR3 is TGTGCCATCAGTGAGTCGGTTTTGCTGATTGGGGAGCAGTACGTC.

V and J are TRBV7-9 and TRBJ2-7, with D perhaps TRBD2 (5 bases). Germline assignment: CDR1 SEHNR and CDR2 FQNEAQ (reference sequence). V gave up 4 bases and J gave up 0 bases, with 13 bases separating them. The CDR3 loop spans 15 amino acids. The DNA of the CDR3 is TGTGCCAGCAGCTCCCTGACGGGGAGCTCCTACGAGCAGTACTTC. Encoded protein: CASSSLTGSSYEQYF.

This chain uses TRBV30 with TRBJ1-4; no clear D gene. CDR1 GTSNPN and CDR2 SVGIG come from the germline V gene (reference sequence). The germline V and J ends were trimmed by 8 bases and 8 bases, with 12 bases remaining between them. CDR3 length equals 11 residues. The CDR3 protein is CALIRWEKLFF. The CDR3, as DNA: TGTGCCCTGATAAGGTGGGAAAAACTGTTTTTT.

The chain recombines TRBV19 with TRBJ2-3; D ambiguous. The V end lost 3 bases, the J end lost 0 bases, and 4 bases lay between the germline ends. Germline lookup yields CDR1 LNHDA and CDR2 SQIVND (reference sequence). The CDR3 contains 13 residues. CDR3 DNA sequence: TGTGCCAGTAGTATCCCCAGCACAGATACGCAGTATTTT. Translating gives CASSIPSTDTQYF.

This clone was seen only once. The chain has TRBV7-2 and TRBJ1-5; D gene unclear. The germline V gene encodes CDR1 SGHTA and CDR2 FQGNSA. Trimming pared 4 bases from V and 7 bases from J, leaving 14 bases between. There are 14 residues in the CDR3. CDR3 bases: TGTGCCAGCAGCTCCTATGCATTGGGGCAGCCCCAGCATTTT. It codes for CASSSYALGQPQHF. The whole variable domain, remainder taken from reference TRBV7-2 and TRBJ1-5, is GAGVSQSPSNKVTEKGKDVELRCDPISGHTALYWYRQSLGQGLEFLIYFQGNSAPDKSGLPSDRFSAERTGGSVSTLTIQRTQQEDSAVYLCASSSYALGQPQHFGDGTRLSIL.

This chain connects TRBV30 to TRBJ2-5; 7 bases align to TRBD2. Trimming at V came to 8 bases and at J to 2 bases, leaving 8 bases not matched to a gene. Germline V gene lookup returns CDR1 GTSNPN and CDR2 SVGIG (reference sequence). This CDR3 has 13 residues. The CDR3 region is CARALAEQETQYF. The CDR3, as DNA: TGTGCCCGCGCCCTAGCGGAACAAGAGACCCAGTACTTC.

This clone was counted a single time. This rearrangement joins TRBV7-2 to TRBJ2-3; D might be TRBD1 or TRBD2, each matching 6 bases. The CDR3 extends over 16 amino acids. The V end lost 1 base, the J end lost 4 bases, and 15 bases lay between the germline ends. From germline, CDR1 is SGHTA and CDR2 FQGNSA. Here the CDR3 DNA reads TGTGCCAGCAGCTTAGAGTGGGGGGCGATCTCAGATACGCAGTATTTT. Translated, it gives CASSLEWGAISDTQYF.

The J gene is TRBJ2-3, the V gene TRBV4-1, with D possibly being TRBD1 or TRBD2 (5 bases each). Deletions cut 1 base from V and 1 base from J, with 12 bases between. The CDR3 covers 16 residues. CDR1 and CDR2 from the germline V gene are MGHRA and YSYEKL. In nucleotides, the CDR3 is TGCGCCAGCAGCCAAGCCAGGAGAGGGGGCACAGATACGCAGTATTTT. As protein: CASSQARRGGTDTQYF.

This rearrangement joins TRBV6-1 to TRBJ2-5; 7 bases agree with TRBD2. The CDR3 spans 13 residues. Trimming took 7 bases from V and 4 from J; bases not matched to a gene: 6. Germline CDR1 reads MNHNS; CDR2 reads SASEGT. The CDR3 loop reads CASTREYGETQYF. In DNA, the CDR3 is TGTGCCAGCACGCGGGAGTATGGAGAGACCCAGTACTTC.

The CDR3: CASNSGQGADEQYF. In nucleotides, the CDR3 is TGCGCCAGCAACTCGGGACAGGGGGCCGACGAGCAGTACTTC. The rearrangement uses TRBV5-1 and TRBJ2-7, with 12 positions matching TRBD1. J gave up 5 bases and V 6 bases, and 6 bases lay outside the gene matches. The germline V gene encodes CDR1 SGHRS and CDR2 YFSETQ. The CDR3 runs 14 residues.

For the CDR3, the DNA is TGCGCCAGCAGCCATACAGGGGGAGGGAACTATGGCTACACCTTC. This encodes CASSHTGGGNYGYTF. V is TRBV5-1 and J is TRBJ1-2; 8 nucleotides match TRBD1. Germline trimming cut 4 bases from V and 2 bases from J; bases unmatched to any gene: 7. This CDR3 has 15 amino acids. Germline CDR1 is SGHRS and CDR2 is YFSETQ. Looking up the rest from reference TRBV5-1 and TRBJ1-2 gives the full variable domain: KAGVTQTPRYLIKTRGQQVTLSCSPISGHRSVSWYQQTPGQGLQFLFEYFSETQRNKGNFPGRFSGRQFSNSRSEMNVSTLELGDSALYLCASSHTGGGNYGYTFGSGTRLTVV.

This sequence joins TRBV20-1 and TRBJ2-1, with D uncertain. The CDR3 is 10 amino acids. Germline V gives CDR1 DFQATT, CDR2 SNEGSKA (reference sequence). Trimming removed 6 bases at V and 10 bases at J, with 10 bases between. The CDR3: CSAGPREQFF. DNA of the CDR3: TGCAGTGCCGGGCCCCGGGAGCAGTTCTTC.

The rearrangement joins TRBV7-2 to TRBJ2-5, with D perhaps matching TRBD1 (6 bases). The DNA end favors TRBJ2-7, so the J call may be wrong. The CDR3 contains 15 residues. Germline lookup yields CDR1 SGHTA and CDR2 FQGNSA. The DNA for the CDR3 is TGTGCCAGCAGCTTATGGGGCAGGGGATCCTACGAGCAGTACTTC. Translated, it gives CASSLWGRGSYEQYF.

The chain carries TRBV7-9 and TRBJ2-3, with 10 nucleotides matching TRBD2. The CDR3 has 14 amino acids. Germline CDR1 is SEHNR and CDR2 is FQNEAQ (reference sequence). The J segment lost 4 bases and the V segment lost 4 bases, leaving 2 bases of the junction unmatched. CDR3 DNA: TGTGCCAGCAGCTCCGGACTAGCGGCAGATACGCAGTATTTT. Translation gives CASSSGLAADTQYF.

The CDR3, as DNA: TGTGCCACCAGCAGAGATCAGGATGCGGCTTTCTTT. This codes for CATSRDQDAAFF. The V gene is TRBV15, the J gene TRBJ1-1, with no clear D. This CDR3 spans 12 amino acids. Germline lookup yields CDR1 LNHNV and CDR2 YYDKDF (reference sequence). The V end was cut by 0 bases, the J end by 11 bases, with 10 bases between.

As regards this clone: The sample holds other DNA sequences that translate to the same CDR3. The chain combines TRBV5-5 with TRBJ2-2; 10 positions match TRBD1. The CDR3 has 15 amino acids. Losses at the gene ends were 4 bases for V and 4 bases for J; bases not matched to a gene: 4. Germline lookup yields CDR1 SGHKS and CDR2 YYEKEE (reference sequence). CDR3 nucleotide sequence: TGTGCCAGCAGCCCCAGACAGGGGGCCACCGGGGAGCTGTTTTTT. Residues: CASSPRQGATGELFF.

The J gene is TRBJ2-6, the V gene TRBV9; possibly TRBD1 for D (5 bases). This CDR3 has 14 residues. The V end was cut by 4 bases, the J end by 1 base, with 6 bases between. Germline V CDR1 and CDR2: SGDLS, YYNGEE. CDR3 coding DNA: TGTGCCAGCAGCCCAGGGTCTGGGGCCAACGTCCTGACTTTC. Residues: CASSPGSGANVLTF.

This sequence joins TRBV4-2 and TRBJ2-3; D possibly uses TRBD1 or TRBD2 (5 bases each). From germline, CDR1 is LGHNA and CDR2 YNFKEQ. CDR3 length equals 17 residues. V was shortened by 0 bases and J by 1 base, with 14 bases between the two germline ends. The CDR3 DNA follows: TGTGCCAGCAGCCAAGATTATCTTCAGGGAGGCACAGATACGCAGTATTTT. Protein sequence: CASSQDYLQGGTDTQYF.

This chain connects TRBV6-5 to TRBJ2-2; D may be TRBD1 (5 bases). V lost 0 bases, J lost 3 bases, and 11 bases lay in between. Germline V gives CDR1 MNHEY, CDR2 SVGAGI. This CDR3 contains 16 residues. The CDR3 region has the DNA TGTGCCAGCAGTTACTCGGCGCTAGGGGACACCGGGGAGCTGTTTTTT. Translation: CASSYSALGDTGELFF.

The rearrangement links TRBV15 to TRBJ2-1; maybe TRBD2 (5 bases). Trimming pared 0 bases from V and 4 bases from J, leaving 16 bases between. Germline-derived CDR1 and CDR2 are LNHNV and YYDKDF (reference sequence). The CDR3 is made up of 17 amino acids. CDR3 sequence (DNA): TGTGCCACCAGCAGAGATCGGCTAGCTCGCACTTACAATGAGCAGTTCTTC. Protein: CATSRDRLARTYNEQFF.

The V call is TRBV6-5, the J call TRBJ2-1, with 7 bases fitting TRBD2. The CDR3 consists of 14 residues. CDR1 and CDR2 (germline): MNHEY, SVGAGI. J gave up 9 bases and V 6 bases, and 11 bases lay outside the gene matches. The CDR3 spells CASRSGLVLGEQFF. The CDR3 DNA reads TGTGCCAGCAGGAGCGGACTAGTGCTTGGTGAGCAGTTCTTC.

The rearrangement uses TRBV25-1 and TRBJ2-5, with 9 positions matching TRBD1. TRBJ2-7 matches the DNA end more closely, so the J call is doubtful. This CDR3 comprises 14 residues. Per the germline V gene, CDR1 is MGHDK and CDR2 is SYGVNS. The CDR3 nucleotides read TGTGCCAGCAGTCTCCCGGGACAGGGCTACGAGCAGTACTTC. Amino acid sequence: CASSLPGQGYEQYF.

The V and J genes are TRBV2 and TRBJ1-3, with D possibly TRBD1 on 5 matching bases. CDR3 size: 15 residues. V lost 6 bases and J lost 2, with 14 bases in between. Germline CDR1 is SNHLY and CDR2 is FYNNEI. The CDR3 sequence: CASSGTRLAGNTIYF. The CDR3 coding sequence is TGTGCCAGCAGCGGGACGCGTCTTGCTGGAAACACCATATATTTT.

The gene calls are TRBV2 and TRBJ2-4; a weak D match, TRBD1 (5 bases). The V end was cut by 1 base, the J end by 4 bases, with 8 bases between. The CDR3 runs 14 residues. Germline V CDR1 and CDR2: SNHLY, FYNNEI. CDR3 sequence: CASSEEQVKNIQYF. As DNA, the CDR3 is TGTGCCAGCAGTGAAGAACAGGTTAAAAACATTCAGTACTTC.

This clone has a handful of counts. The genes are TRBV28 and TRBJ2-2; 8 nucleotides match TRBD1. V lost 5 bases and J lost 4; bases outside the gene matches: 3. CDR1 is MDHEN, CDR2 SYDVKM, per germline. This CDR3 comprises 14 residues. CDR3 protein: CASSQTGATGELFF. CDR3 nucleotide sequence: TGTGCCAGCAGTCAGACAGGGGCCACCGGGGAGCTGTTTTTT.